This T cell receptor beta chain came from a study of sequential checkpoint blockade in melanoma. Study in general: Both treatment sequences were followed by maintenance nivolumab. Study-wide results and caveats: Rising tumor T-cell fraction and clonality meant about 30 times likelier benefit. Response in arm A was associated with pretreatment TIL clonality.

From germline, CDR1 is MNHGY and CDR2 SAAAGT. The CDR3 has 16 residues. V gave up 0 bases and J gave up 7 bases, with 16 bases separating them. The treatment denotes: randomized to nivolumab then ipilimumab (arm A) or the reverse (arm B). Only a few counts were recorded for this clone. Its cognate antigen is unknown. Using immunoSEQ multiplex PCR, the repertoire was profiled, and TCRdb retains in-frame clones only, with some absent. There are around 2,400 clones in the sample; roughly a fifth occur only once, and 18% lies in the top ten. The source of this sequence is a human donor with melanoma. The V and J genes are TRBV6-8 and TRBJ2-1; possible D gene TRBD2, 5 bases. Sample: tumor tissue (inferred from file names), taken from a patient given nivolumab and ipilimumab in sequence. The CDR3 DNA reads as TGTGCCAGCAGTTACTCGTTCTCCGGAGGTTTAAATGAGCAGTTCTTC. Its protein product is CASSYSFSGGLNEQFF.